This entry describes one T cell receptor beta chain. The data were taken from a study of blood T cell repertoires in COVID-19. At the level of the study: Both acute and convalescent COVID-19 samples were obtained from the United States, Italy and Spain. Nucleic acid was either cDNA or gDNA, and it came from T cells, B-cell-depleted T cells, or PBMCs.

Authors' methods: By means of reference gene primer amplification, nucleated cell counts were estimated. The protocol was immunoSEQ multiplex PCR, while the TCRdb copy is restricted to in-frame clones and leaves out a portion. The V and J calls and clone size are taken from that table; D and trimming were inferred from the DNA. This sample carries approximately 220,000 clones, approximately 80% of them seen once, and the ten largest clones take about 4.5%. The ends lost 5 bases at V and 5 bases at J; junction bases unmatched: 7. Germline CDR1 is LGHNT and CDR2 is FRNRAP. The CDR3 is made up of 14 amino acids.

This receptor was taken from an older woman with acute or convalescent COVID-19. The sequenced material came from peripheral blood. The chain recombines TRBV12-5 with TRBJ2-5, with TRBD1 matching over 8 bases. This CDR3 reads CASGNGQGAETQYF. DNA for the CDR3: TGTGCTAGTGGTAACGGACAGGGCGCGGAGACCCAGTACTTC.